These 14 T cell receptor beta chains came from one sample sequenced in a study of cytomegalovirus exposure and HLA in healthy donors. In the PCR, 60 Vbeta and 13 Jbeta primers were used. Data came from immunoSEQ multiplex PCR; TCRdb stores just in-frame clones and leaves some out. The sample lists about 55,000 clones, approximately 71% occurring once. Sample: PBMCs. These receptor sequences come from a man aged 40-49 years in good health and CMV-seropositive.

V and J are TRBV5-1 and TRBJ2-1; 8 bases agree with TRBD2. The CDR3 totals 13 residues. The junction had 5 bases not matched to a gene; V was cut back by 6 bases and J by 6 bases. Germline CDR1 is SGHRS and CDR2 is YFSETQ. In DNA form, the CDR3 reads TGCGCCAGCACCAGCGGGGGCCCCAATGAGCAGTTCTTC. It yields the protein CASTSGGPNEQFF.

V usage is TRBV7-6 and J usage is TRBJ1-1; 7 positions match TRBD1. The germline V gene has CDR1 SGHVS and CDR2 FNYEAQ. There are 16 residues in the CDR3. The V segment lost 5 bases and the J segment 1 base; nucleotides outside the gene matches: 10. The CDR3 DNA follows: TGTGCCAGCAGCCACCCACAGGGGCAGTCGAACACTGAAGCTTTCTTT. It specifies CASSHPQGQSNTEAFF.

The chain joins TRBV5-5 to TRBJ1-1, with D unclear. The ends were cut back, 1 base at V and 1 base at J, with 8 bases in the middle. Germline V gene lookup returns CDR1 SGHKS and CDR2 YYEKEE (reference sequence). The CDR3 runs 14 residues. The CDR3 is CASSLFLRNTEAFF. The CDR3 nucleotides are TGTGCCAGCAGCTTGTTCCTGAGGAACACTGAAGCTTTCTTT.

This clone was seen more than once but under ten times. The V call is TRBV5-5, the J call TRBJ1-3; D ambiguous. Germline lookup yields CDR1 SGHKS and CDR2 YYEKEE (reference sequence). Trimming left V 0 bases short and J 0 bases short, with 7 bases between. This CDR3 has 15 amino acids. The CDR3 loop reads CASSLDSYSGNTIYF. The CDR3 DNA follows: TGTGCCAGCAGCTTGGACAGCTACTCTGGAAACACCATATATTTT.

A word on this clone: Its ends do not fully match the called genes, so a read error is possible. The J gene is TRBJ1-1, the V gene TRBV25-1; perhaps TRBD1 as D (5 bases). The length of the CDR3 is 14 residues. From germline, CDR1 is MGHDK and CDR2 SYGVNS. CDR3 loop: CASSEYRAGTGAFF. Written as DNA, the CDR3 is TGTGCCAGCAGTGAATATCGGGCAGGGACTGGAGCTTTCTTT.

The rearrangement uses TRBV2 and TRBJ1-2; 9 bases line up with TRBD1. Germline V CDR1 and CDR2: SNHLY, FYNNEI. The CDR3 is 14 amino acids. Unmatched junction bases numbered 5, after V lost 4 bases and J lost 5 bases. The CDR3 DNA is TGTGCCAGCAGTGCCGGACAGGGGAAATATGGCTACACCTTC. This translates into CASSAGQGKYGYTF.

In its sample, this clone was seen a few times. The V and J genes are TRBV6-5 and TRBJ2-7; D is ambiguous. The CDR3 extends over 12 amino acids. Trimming shortened V by 6 bases and J by 3 bases, and 9 bases separated the two germline ends. Germline V gene data show CDR1 as MNHEY and CDR2 as SVGAGI. CDR3 nucleotide sequence: TGTGCCAGCAGGGGCACATACTACGAGCAGTACTTC. This sequence encodes CASRGTYYEQYF.

The rearrangement uses TRBV9 and TRBJ1-2; weak D call: TRBD1 (6 bases). Trimming left V 4 bases short and J 3 bases short, with 16 bases between. CDR1 SGDLS and CDR2 YYNGEE come from the germline V gene. The CDR3 runs 15 residues. In DNA, the CDR3 is TGTGCCAGCAGCCCCCGTGTCAGGGGAGACTATGGCTACACCTTC. This translates into CASSPRVRGDYGYTF.

J is TRBJ1-5 and V is TRBV6-5; D is undetermined. Germline V gene lookup returns CDR1 MNHEY and CDR2 SVGAGI. The V and J ends lost 2 bases and 5 bases respectively, with 7 bases between them. CDR3 length: 13 residues. The CDR3 is CASSYDRDQPQHF. In nucleotides, the CDR3 is TGTGCCAGCAGTTACGATCGGGATCAGCCCCAGCATTTT.

This chain links TRBV2 with TRBJ1-2; 8 nucleotides agree with TRBD1. J lost 5 bases, V lost 4 bases, and 6 bases had no gene match. Germline V gene sequence: CDR1 SNHLY, CDR2 FYNNEI. The CDR3 runs 14 residues. Here the CDR3 reads CASSVDRGGYGYTF. The CDR3, as DNA: TGTGCCAGCAGTGTCGACAGGGGTGGGTATGGCTACACCTTC.

The rearrangement joins TRBV6-5 to TRBJ1-1; 12 positions match TRBD1. This CDR3 has 15 amino acids. Per the germline V gene, CDR1 is MNHEY and CDR2 is SVGAGI. J lost 4 bases, V lost 5 bases, and 5 bases had no gene match. The DNA for the CDR3 is TGTGCCAGCAGTCCGGGGACAGGGGGCGGCACTGAAGCTTTCTTT. Translating gives CASSPGTGGGTEAFF.

V and J are TRBV5-4 and TRBJ1-1; 9 bases are shared with TRBD1. Germline trimming cut 2 bases from V and 0 bases from J; bases unmatched to any gene: 2. The germline V gene encodes CDR1 SGHNT and CDR2 YYREEE (reference sequence). This CDR3 comprises 15 residues. CDR3 amino acids: CASSFDRGMNTEAFF. The CDR3 DNA follows: TGTGCCAGCAGCTTCGACAGGGGGATGAACACTGAAGCTTTCTTT.

The J gene is TRBJ1-2, the V gene TRBV30; 12 nucleotides match TRBD1. This CDR3 has 20 residues. CDR1 is GTSNPN, CDR2 SVGIG, per germline (reference sequence). V shed 3 bases, J shed 4 bases, and the junction held 21 bases outside the gene matches. As DNA, the CDR3 is TGTGCCTGGAGCCATACAATCCCTGGGACAGGGGGCCTCCCTATCTATGGCTACACCTTC. It translates to CAWSHTIPGTGGLPIYGYTF.

This chain joins TRBV28 and TRBJ1-5; D is uncertain. The V gene's germline CDR1 is MDHEN and CDR2 SYDVKM. This CDR3 has 12 residues. Trimming removed 5 bases from V and 9 bases from J, with 11 bases in between. In DNA, the CDR3 is TGTGCCAGCAGTGAACCCCCGGTGCCCCAGCATTTT. Translating it yields CASSEPPVPQHF.